This T cell receptor beta chain was observed in a study of cytomegalovirus exposure and HLA in healthy donors. Study-level results: Analysis performed later showed TCR beta chains linked to HLA being more clonally expanded than equally common others. The classifier, whose performance was assessed in both the original and validation cohorts, reportedly diagnosed cytomegalovirus status with high specificity and sensitivity.

The ends were cut back, 4 bases at V and 0 bases at J, with 10 bases in the middle. CDR1 is KGHSH and CDR2 is LQKENI in the germline V gene. The CDR3 runs to 15 residues. Primers: 60 Vbeta forward and 13 Jbeta reverse. Here immunoSEQ multiplex PCR was the method, and the copy in TCRdb shows in-frame clones only, minus some. The data contain some 190,000 clones, 85% to 90% of them seen just once; the ten biggest clones take up roughly 1.9%. Comments on this clone: What it recognizes is unknown.

This TCR came from a woman aged 18-29 years in good health and CMV-seronegative. Sequences were obtained from PBMCs. The chain has TRBV18 and TRBJ1-5; D gene ambiguous. The CDR3 sequence: CASSLENHSNQPQHF. The CDR3 DNA is TGTGCCAGCTCACTGGAGAACCATAGCAATCAGCCCCAGCATTTT.